This T cell receptor (beta chain) was recorded in a study of shared clonotypes between healthy human individuals. Across the whole study: Per donor, CD8 memory used one plate, CD8 naive used two, CD4 memory used three and CD4 naive used three. Study-level findings and limits: Memory subsets had estimated richness that was generally smaller than that of naive subsets. Rarefaction showed sorted-subset sequencing was incomplete despite large depth.

Genomic DNA (from each subset) was split evenly across several immunoSEQ plates. Only in-frame clones appear in the TCRdb table, and some are missing; sequencing was by immunoSEQ multiplex PCR. This table has 630,000 or so clones, 98% appearing once. Turning to this clone: Its antigen is not identified.

Germline values: CDR1 SGHDN, CDR2 FVKESK. This CDR3 spans 22 amino acids. With V trimmed by 0 bases and J by 0 bases, 15 bases remained unmatched. CD8 cells regarded as naive lacked CD45RO, were positively chosen for CCR7, and omitted terminally differentiated effector memory CD45RA+ cells. This rearrangement joins TRBV14 to TRBJ2-1; 12 positions match TRBD2. The receptor was derived from a man aged 25 to 40 in good health. The specimen was naive CD8+ T cells sorted from blood. CDR3 protein: CASSQDLAGTSGWISSYNEQFF. DNA of the CDR3: TGTGCCAGCAGCCAAGATCTGGCAGGGACTAGCGGGTGGATTAGCTCCTACAATGAGCAGTTCTTC.